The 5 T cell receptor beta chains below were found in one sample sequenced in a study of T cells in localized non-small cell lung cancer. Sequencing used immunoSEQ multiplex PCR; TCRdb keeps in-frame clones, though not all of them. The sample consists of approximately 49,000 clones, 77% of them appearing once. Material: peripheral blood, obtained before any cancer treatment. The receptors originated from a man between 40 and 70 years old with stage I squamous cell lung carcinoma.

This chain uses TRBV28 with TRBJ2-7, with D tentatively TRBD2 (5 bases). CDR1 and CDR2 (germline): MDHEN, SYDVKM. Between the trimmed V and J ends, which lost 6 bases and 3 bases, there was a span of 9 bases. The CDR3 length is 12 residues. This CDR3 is CASSRGGYEQYF. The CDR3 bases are TGTGCCAGCAGCCGCGGAGGCTACGAGCAGTACTTC.

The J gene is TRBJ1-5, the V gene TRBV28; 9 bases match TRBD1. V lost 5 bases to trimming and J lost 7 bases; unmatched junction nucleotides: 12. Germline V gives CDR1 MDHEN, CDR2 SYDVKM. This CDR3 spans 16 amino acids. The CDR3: CASSTQGTGRRQPQHF. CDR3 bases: TGTGCCAGCAGTACTCAAGGGACAGGGCGGAGGCAGCCCCAGCATTTT.

CDR3 sequence (DNA): TGTGCCTGGAGTGTTAGGACTAGCGGGGGGCGGACCTACAATGAGCAGTTCTTC. It codes for CAWSVRTSGGRTYNEQFF. V and J are TRBV30 and TRBJ2-1, with TRBD2 matching over 14 bases. CDR1 is GTSNPN and CDR2 is SVGIG in the germline V gene (reference sequence). This CDR3 contains 18 residues. The J segment lost 2 bases and the V segment lost 0 bases, leaving 6 bases of the junction unmatched.

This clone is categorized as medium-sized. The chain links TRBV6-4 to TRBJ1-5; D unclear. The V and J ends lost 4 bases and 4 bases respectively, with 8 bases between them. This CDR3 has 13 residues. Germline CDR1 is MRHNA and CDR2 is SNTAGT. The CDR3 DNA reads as TGTGCCAGCAGTGCGGGGATGAATCAGCCCCAGCATTTT. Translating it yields CASSAGMNQPQHF.

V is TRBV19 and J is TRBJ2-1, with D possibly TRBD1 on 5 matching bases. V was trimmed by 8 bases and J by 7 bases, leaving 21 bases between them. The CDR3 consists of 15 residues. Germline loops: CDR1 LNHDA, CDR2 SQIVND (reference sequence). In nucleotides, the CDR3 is TGTGCCAGTCTGGGTGGGGCCACCTCTGAAAATGAGCAGTTCTTC. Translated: CASLGGATSENEQFF.